The rows below give T cell receptor beta chains drawn from one sample of a study of beta chain features in type 1 diabetes. The data were produced by immunoSEQ multiplex PCR, yet TCRdb's version contains in-frame clones alone and is incomplete. This table holds around 250,000 clones, less than 15% found once. Input material: naive CD4+ T cells from blood. Receptors were obtained from a middle-aged woman in good health. Both conserved end residues are part of each CDR3. The D gene is left open where the match is weak. Size is omitted from some rows. Given values are once, few, many or a class for expanded clones.

j_gene,abundance,d_gene,v_gene,CDR3aa,CDR3nt
TRBJ1-5,NA,NA,TRBV6-6,CASRVGGGSQPQHF,TGTGCCAGCAGGGTCGGGGGGGGCTCTCAGCCCCAGCATTTT
TRBJ2-4,NA,NA,TRBV5-1,CASSLGQGRDIQYF,TGCGCCAGCAGCTTGGGACAGGGGAGGGACATTCAGTACTTC
TRBJ2-5,few,TRBD2,TRBV18,CASSPPGTSVKETQYF,TGTGCCAGCTCACCCCCCGGGACTAGCGTTAAAGAGACCCAGTACTTC
TRBJ2-7,NA,NA,TRBV5-1,CASSLTTDRFSEQYF,TGCGCCAGCAGCTTGACCACGGACAGATTCTCCGAGCAGTACTTC
TRBJ2-5,few,TRBD1,TRBV2,CASSYVPGQPQETQYF,TGTGCCAGCAGTTACGTCCCGGGACAGCCCCAAGAGACCCAGTACTTC
TRBJ2-5,NA,TRBD1,TRBV10-2,CASSALTGQETQYF,TGCGCCAGCAGTGCTTTGACAGGGCAAGAGACCCAGTACTTC
TRBJ1-1,few,NA,TRBV6-6,CASSHLRSGTEAFF,TGTGCCAGCAGTCACCTGCGGAGCGGGACTGAAGCTTTCTTT
TRBJ1-2,few,NA,TRBV19,CASRIVFPGALGGYTF,TGTGCCAGTAGGATAGTATTCCCGGGAGCTCTGGGGGGCTACACCTTC
TRBJ2-5,NA,NA,TRBV5-1,CASSLPGRRGLETQYF,TGCGCCAGCAGCTTGCCGGGAAGGAGAGGATTAGAGACCCAGTACTTC
TRBJ1-2,few,TRBD1,TRBV6-5,CASVGTGTGYGYTF,TGTGCCAGCGTAGGGACCGGGACAGGCTATGGCTACACCTTC
TRBJ2-3,NA,NA,TRBV27,CASSTGLGTDTQYF,TGTGCCAGCAGTACAGGGTTGGGCACAGATACGCAGTATTTT
TRBJ2-2,NA,TRBD2,TRBV5-4,CASSLEVRGGNTGELFF,TGTGCCAGCAGCTTGGAAGTCCGCGGGGGGAACACCGGGGAGCTGTTTTTT
TRBJ2-3,NA,NA,TRBV21-1,CASSKWWSGDSRTDTQYF,TGTGCCAGCAGCAAATGGTGGTCTGGGGACAGCAGGACAGATACGCAGTATTTT
TRBJ2-3,few,TRBD2,TRBV5-4,CASSHPGGSTDTQYF,TGTGCCAGCAGCCACCCGGGGGGTAGCACAGATACGCAGTATTTT
TRBJ2-5,NA,TRBD1,TRBV13,CASSLGDRAQETQYF,TGTGCCAGCAGCTTAGGGGACAGGGCCCAAGAGACCCAGTACTTC
TRBJ1-2,few,NA,TRBV4-1,CASSQEVPGRARGYTF,TGCGCCAGCAGCCAAGAGGTCCCGGGCAGGGCGCGTGGCTACACCTTC
TRBJ2-1,NA,TRBD1,TRBV9,CASSVRVRAGGNNEQFF,TGTGCCAGCAGCGTAAGGGTTCGGGCAGGGGGCAACAATGAGCAGTTCTTC
TRBJ2-1,few,TRBD2,TRBV19,CATWPAGGPYEQFF,TGTGCCACCTGGCCGGCGGGGGGGCCTTATGAGCAGTTCTTC